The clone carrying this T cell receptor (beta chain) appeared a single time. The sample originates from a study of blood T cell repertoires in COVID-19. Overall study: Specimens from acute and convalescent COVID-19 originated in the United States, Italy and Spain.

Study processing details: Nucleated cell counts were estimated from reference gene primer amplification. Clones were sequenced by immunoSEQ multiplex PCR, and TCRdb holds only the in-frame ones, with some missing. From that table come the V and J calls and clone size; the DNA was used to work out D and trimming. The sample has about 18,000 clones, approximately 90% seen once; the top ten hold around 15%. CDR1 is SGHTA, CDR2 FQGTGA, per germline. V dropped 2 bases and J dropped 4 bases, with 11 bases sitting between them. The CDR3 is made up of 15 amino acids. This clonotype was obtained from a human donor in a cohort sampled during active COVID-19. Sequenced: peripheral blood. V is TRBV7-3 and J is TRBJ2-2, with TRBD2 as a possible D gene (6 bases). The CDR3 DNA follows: TGTGCCAGCAGCTTAGTAGCGGCCGGCACCGGGGAGCTGTTTTTT. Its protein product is CASSLVAAGTGELFF.